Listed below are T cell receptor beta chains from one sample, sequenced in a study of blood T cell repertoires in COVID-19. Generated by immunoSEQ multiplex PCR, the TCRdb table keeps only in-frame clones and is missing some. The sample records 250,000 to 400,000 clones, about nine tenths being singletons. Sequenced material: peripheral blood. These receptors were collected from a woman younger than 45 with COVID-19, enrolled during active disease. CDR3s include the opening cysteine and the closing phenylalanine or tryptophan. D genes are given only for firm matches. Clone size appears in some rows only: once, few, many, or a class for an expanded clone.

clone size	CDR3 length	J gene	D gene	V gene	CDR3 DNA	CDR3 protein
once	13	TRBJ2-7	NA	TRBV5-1	TGCGCCAGCAGCGCGGACAGCCCGGGGGAGCAGTACTTC	CASSADSPGEQYF
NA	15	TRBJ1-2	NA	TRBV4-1	TGCGCCAGCAGCCACCGAGGAGACAGGACCACGGGCTACACCTTC	CASSHRGDRTTGYTF
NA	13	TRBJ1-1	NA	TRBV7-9	TGTGCCAGCAGCTTAGCCAGGGGAACTGAAGCTTTCTTT	CASSLARGTEAFF
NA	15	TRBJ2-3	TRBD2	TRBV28	TGTGCCAGCAGCCCCGGGGTTGGCGGGGGAGATACGCAGTATTTT	CASSPGVGGGDTQYF
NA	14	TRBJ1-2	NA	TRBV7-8	TGTGCCAGCAGCCTAGACAGGAGTAACTATGGCTACACCTTC	CASSLDRSNYGYTF
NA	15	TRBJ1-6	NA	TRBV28	TGTGCCTCGAAGTTAGGGGCCAAGCCCAATTCACCCCTCCACTTT	CASKLGAKPNSPLHF
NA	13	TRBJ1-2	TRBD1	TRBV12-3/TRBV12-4	TGTGCCAGCAGTCCCGGGACAGGGTATGGCTACACCTTC	CASSPGTGYGYTF
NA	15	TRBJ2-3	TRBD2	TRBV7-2	TGTGCCAGCAGCACCCTAGCGGGGGGGCTGGATACGCAGTATTTT	CASSTLAGGLDTQYF
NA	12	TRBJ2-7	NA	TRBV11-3	TGTGCCAGCAGCTTAGATCTTGGAGCGGTAAGGTTC	CASSLDLGAVRF
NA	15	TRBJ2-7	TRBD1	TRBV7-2	TGTGCCAGCAGCTCGACAGGGGGCGCGCACTACGAGCAGTACTTC	CASSSTGGAHYEQYF
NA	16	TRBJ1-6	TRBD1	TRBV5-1	TGCGCCAGCAGCGTTGGACAGGGGGGAAGTAATTCACCCCTCCACTTT	CASSVGQGGSNSPLHF
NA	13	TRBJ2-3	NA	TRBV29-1	TGCAGCGCAACTGGGAGGTTTACAGATACGCAGTATTTT	CSATGRFTDTQYF
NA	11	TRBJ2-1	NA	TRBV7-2	TGTGCCAGCAGTCCGGCGGGTGAGCAGTTCTTC	CASSPAGEQFF
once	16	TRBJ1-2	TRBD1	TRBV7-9	TGTGCCAGCAGCTCGACGGGGACAGGGATGAACTATGGCTACACCTTC	CASSSTGTGMNYGYTF
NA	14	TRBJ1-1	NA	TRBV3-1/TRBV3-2	TGTGCCAGCAGCCCCGCCCAGGGCTCCACTGAAGCTTTCTTT	CASSPAQGSTEAFF
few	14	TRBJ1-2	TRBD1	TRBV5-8	TGTGCCAGCAGCCGCGGACAGGGGGCCTATGGCTACACCTTC	CASSRGQGAYGYTF
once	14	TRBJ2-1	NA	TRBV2	TGTGCCAGCAGTGGGCAGGGAACCTACAATGAGCAGTTCTTC	CASSGQGTYNEQFF
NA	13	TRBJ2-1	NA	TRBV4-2	TGTGCCAGCAGCCAAGGCGGTTACAATGAGCAGTTCTTC	CASSQGGYNEQFF
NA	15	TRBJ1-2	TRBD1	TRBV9	TGTGCCAGCAGCGTGGGGACAGGGGGAAACTATGGCTACACCTTC	CASSVGTGGNYGYTF
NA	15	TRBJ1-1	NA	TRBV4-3	TGCGCCAGCAGCCAAGACGGCCGGGTGGACACTGAAGCTTTCTTT	CASSQDGRVDTEAFF
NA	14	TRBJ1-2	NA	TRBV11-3	TGTGCCAGCAGCTCAGTGCAGGGAAACTATGGCTACACCTTC	CASSSVQGNYGYTF
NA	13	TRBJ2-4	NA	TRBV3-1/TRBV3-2	TGTGCCAGCAGCGGGGCGTACAAAAACATTCAGTACTTC	CASSGAYKNIQYF
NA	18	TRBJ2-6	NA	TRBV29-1	TGCAGCGTTGGGACGGACAGCCCCCTTATATCGGGGGCCAACGTCCTGACTTTC	CSVGTDSPLISGANVLTF
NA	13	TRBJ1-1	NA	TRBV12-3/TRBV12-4	TGTGCCAGCACCCCGGGGGGGGGTATTGAAGCTTTCTTT	CASTPGGGIEAFF
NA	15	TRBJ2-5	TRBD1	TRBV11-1	TGTGCCAGCAGCTACGGACAGGGGTACGGAGAGACCCAGTACTTC	CASSYGQGYGETQYF
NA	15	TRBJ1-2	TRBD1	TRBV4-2	TGTGCCAGCAGCGGGGGGGACAGGGGTGTTTATGGCTACACCTTC	CASSGGDRGVYGYTF
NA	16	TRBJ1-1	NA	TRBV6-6	TGTGCCAGCACCAAAGGGGGGGCCCAAATGAACACTGAAGCTTTCTTT	CASTKGGAQMNTEAFF
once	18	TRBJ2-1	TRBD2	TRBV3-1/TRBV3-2	TGTGCCAGCAGCCCCCGACTAGCGGGGGGTTCCGCACATTATGAGCAGTTCTTC	CASSPRLAGGSAHYEQFF
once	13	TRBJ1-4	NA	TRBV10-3	TGTGCCATCAGTCCAGGGGAAAATGAAAAACTGTTTTTT	CAISPGENEKLFF
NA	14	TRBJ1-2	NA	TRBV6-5	TGTGCCAGCGAAATGGGGGGGGAAGACTATGGCTACACCTTC	CASEMGGEDYGYTF
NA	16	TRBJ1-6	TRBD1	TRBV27	TGTGCCAGCAGTTATTTACAGGGGTCCTATAATTCACCCCTCCACTTT	CASSYLQGSYNSPLHF
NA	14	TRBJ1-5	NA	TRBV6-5	TGTGCCAGCAACCCGGTTAGATCCAATCAGCCCCAGCATTTT	CASNPVRSNQPQHF
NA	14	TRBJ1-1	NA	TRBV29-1	TGCAGCGGAATACCCAGAAACACGAACACTGAAGCTTTCTTT	CSGIPRNTNTEAFF
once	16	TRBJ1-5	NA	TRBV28	TGTGCCAGCATCCTAGGCGGAGGGAGGAGCAATCAGCCCCAGCATTTT	CASILGGGRSNQPQHF
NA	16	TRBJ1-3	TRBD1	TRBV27	TGTGCCAGCAGTCAAACAGGGGGACCCTCTGGAAACACCATATATTTT	CASSQTGGPSGNTIYF
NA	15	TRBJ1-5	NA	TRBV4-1	TGCGCCAGCAGCCAAACGGCAGGGTCAAATCAGCCCCAGCATTTT	CASSQTAGSNQPQHF
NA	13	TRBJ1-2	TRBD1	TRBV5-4	TGTGCCAGCAGCCCCGGACAGGCCTATGGCTACACCTTC	CASSPGQAYGYTF
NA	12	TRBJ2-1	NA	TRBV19	TGTGCCAGTAGTATGGCAGGCAATGAGCAGTTCTTC	CASSMAGNEQFF
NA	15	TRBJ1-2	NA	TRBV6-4	TGTGCCAGCAGCCCCGGTCCCGAAGGGTACAGGGGCTACACCTTC	CASSPGPEGYRGYTF
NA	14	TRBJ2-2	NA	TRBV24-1	TGTGCCACCAGTGAACTCCTAGGCACCGGGGAGCTGTTTTTT	CATSELLGTGELFF
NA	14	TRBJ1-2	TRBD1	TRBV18	TGTGCCAGCTCACGGGACAGGGGCGACTATGGCTACACCTTC	CASSRDRGDYGYTF
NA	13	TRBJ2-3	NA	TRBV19	TGTGCCAGTAGTCTGGCCCGTCCAGATACGCAGTATTTT	CASSLARPDTQYF
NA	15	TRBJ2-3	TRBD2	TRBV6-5	TGTGCCAGCAGTTATAGCGGGGGGGCCCCAGATACGCAGTATTTT	CASSYSGGAPDTQYF
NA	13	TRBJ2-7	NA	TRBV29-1	TGCAGCGTTGCGCAGGGGGGCTCCTACGAGCAGTATTTC	CSVAQGGSYEQYF
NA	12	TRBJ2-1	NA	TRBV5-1	TGCGCCAGCAGCTTTGGCCGCACCGAGCAGTTCTTC	CASSFGRTEQFF
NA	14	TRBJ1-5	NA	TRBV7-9	TGTGCCAGCAGCTTAGGAGTAGGCAATCAGCCCCAGCATTTT	CASSLGVGNQPQHF
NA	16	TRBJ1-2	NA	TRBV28	TGTGCCAGCAGTTTAGGGCCGAGACAGTTAGACTATGGCTACACCTTC	CASSLGPRQLDYGYTF
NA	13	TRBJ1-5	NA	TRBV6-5	TGTGCCAGCAGTTACAAAGGGGATCAGCCCCAGCATTTT	CASSYKGDQPQHF
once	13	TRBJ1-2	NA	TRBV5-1	TGCGCCAGCAGCCGGGGTGCTGATGGTGGCTACACCTTC	CASSRGADGGYTF
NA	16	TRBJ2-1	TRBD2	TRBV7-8	TGTGCCAGCAGCTCCCGACTAGCGGGGCCGGGGAATGAGCAGTTCTTC	CASSSRLAGPGNEQFF
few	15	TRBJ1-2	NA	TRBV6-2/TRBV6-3	TGTGCCAGCAGTTACTCGGACAGATATACGGATGGCTACACCTTC	CASSYSDRYTDGYTF
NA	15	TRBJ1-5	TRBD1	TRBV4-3	TGCGCCAGCAGCCATACTAGGGGGCTTGATCAGCCCCAGCATTTT	CASSHTRGLDQPQHF
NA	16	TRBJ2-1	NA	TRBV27	TGTGCCAGCAGTTTTCCGAGGGGAGGTTCCTACAATGAGCAGTTCTTC	CASSFPRGGSYNEQFF
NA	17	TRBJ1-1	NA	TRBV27	TGTGCCAGCAGTCAATGGGGCGGGGGGCAGTCGGTCACTGAAGCTTTCTTT	CASSQWGGGQSVTEAFF